The present T cell receptor (beta chain) was sequenced within a study of tumor-infiltrating lymphocytes in localized non-small cell lung cancer. Data came from immunoSEQ multiplex PCR; TCRdb stores just in-frame clones and leaves some out. Among some 10,000 clones, 70% to 85% were seen once, and the ten largest hold approximately 7%. The receptor's source is a human donor with non-small cell lung cancer. Sequencing used uninvolved lung tissue not adjacent to the tumor.

In DNA, the CDR3 is TGTGCCAGCAGTCCCGACTCCTACACCGGGGAGCTGTTTTTT. It yields the protein CASSPDSYTGELFF. The chain recombines TRBV27 with TRBJ2-2; no firm D call. The V end lost 5 bases, the J end lost 3 bases, and 10 bases lay between the germline ends. In germline, CDR1 is MNHEY, CDR2 SMNVEV (reference sequence). The CDR3 is 14 residues long.